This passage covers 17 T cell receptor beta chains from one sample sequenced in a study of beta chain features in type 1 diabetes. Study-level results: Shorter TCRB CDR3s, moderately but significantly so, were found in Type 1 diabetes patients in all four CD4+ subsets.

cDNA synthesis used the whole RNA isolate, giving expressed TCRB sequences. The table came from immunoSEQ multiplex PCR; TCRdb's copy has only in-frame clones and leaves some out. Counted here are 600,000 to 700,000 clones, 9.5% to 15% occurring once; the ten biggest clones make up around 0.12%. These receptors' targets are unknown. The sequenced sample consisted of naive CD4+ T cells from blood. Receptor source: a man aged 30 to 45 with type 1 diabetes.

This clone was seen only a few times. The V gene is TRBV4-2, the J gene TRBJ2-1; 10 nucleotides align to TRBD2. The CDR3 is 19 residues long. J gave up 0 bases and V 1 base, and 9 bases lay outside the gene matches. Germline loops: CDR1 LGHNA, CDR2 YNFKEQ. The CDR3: CASSQVTSGVRSSYNEQFF. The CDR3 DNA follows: TGTGCCAGCAGCCAAGTAACTAGCGGGGTCAGAAGCTCCTACAATGAGCAGTTCTTC.

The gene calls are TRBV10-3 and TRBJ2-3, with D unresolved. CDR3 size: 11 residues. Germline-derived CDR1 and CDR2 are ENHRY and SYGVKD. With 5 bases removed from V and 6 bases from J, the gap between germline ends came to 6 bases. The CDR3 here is CAISNFDTQYF. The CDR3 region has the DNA TGTGCCATCAGTAATTTTGATACGCAGTATTTT.

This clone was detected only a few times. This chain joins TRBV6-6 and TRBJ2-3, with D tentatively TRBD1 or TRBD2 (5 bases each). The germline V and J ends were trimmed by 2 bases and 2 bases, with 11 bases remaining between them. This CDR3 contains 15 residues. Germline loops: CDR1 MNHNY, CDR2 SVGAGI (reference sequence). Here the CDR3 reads CASSYAGTYTDTQYF. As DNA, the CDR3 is TGTGCCAGCAGTTACGCCGGGACCTACACAGATACGCAGTATTTT.

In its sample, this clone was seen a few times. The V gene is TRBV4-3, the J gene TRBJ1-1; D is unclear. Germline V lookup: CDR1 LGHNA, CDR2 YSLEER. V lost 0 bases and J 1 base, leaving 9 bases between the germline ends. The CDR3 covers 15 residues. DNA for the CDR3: TGCGCCAGCAGCCAAGAAGGAGGGTGGAACACTGAAGCTTTCTTT. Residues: CASSQEGGWNTEAFF.

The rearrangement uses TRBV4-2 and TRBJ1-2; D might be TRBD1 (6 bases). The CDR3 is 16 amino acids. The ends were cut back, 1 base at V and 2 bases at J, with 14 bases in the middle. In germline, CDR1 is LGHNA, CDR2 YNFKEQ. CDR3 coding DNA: TGTGCCAGCAGCCAAGGGTATACAGGGACAAACTATGGCTACACCTTC. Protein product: CASSQGYTGTNYGYTF.

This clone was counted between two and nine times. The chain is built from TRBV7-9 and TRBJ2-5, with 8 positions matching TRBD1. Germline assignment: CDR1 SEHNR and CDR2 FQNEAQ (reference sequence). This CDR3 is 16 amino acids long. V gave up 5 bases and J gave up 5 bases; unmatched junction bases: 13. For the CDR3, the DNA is TGTGCCAGCAGCGGCCTTCCCGGACAGGGTTCGGAGACCCAGTACTTC. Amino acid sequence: CASSGLPGQGSETQYF.

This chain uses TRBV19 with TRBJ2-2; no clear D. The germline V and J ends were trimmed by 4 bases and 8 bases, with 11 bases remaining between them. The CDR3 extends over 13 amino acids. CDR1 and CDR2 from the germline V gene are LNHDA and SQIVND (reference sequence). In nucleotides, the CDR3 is TGTGCCAGTAGTACAAGAATGATTGGGGAGCTGTTTTTT. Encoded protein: CASSTRMIGELFF. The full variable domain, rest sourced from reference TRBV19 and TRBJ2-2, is DGGITQSPKYLFRKEGQNVTLSCEQNLNHDAMYWYRQDPGQGLRLIYYSQIVNDFQKGDIAEGYSVSREKKESFPLTVTSAQKNPTAFYLCASSTRMIGELFFGEGSRLTVL.

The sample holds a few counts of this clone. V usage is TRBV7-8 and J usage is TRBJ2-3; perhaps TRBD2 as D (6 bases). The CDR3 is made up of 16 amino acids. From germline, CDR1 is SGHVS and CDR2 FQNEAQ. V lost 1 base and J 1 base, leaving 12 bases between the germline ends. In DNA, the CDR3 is TGTGCCAGCAGCTTAGTGGCTAGCGAAGGCACAGATACGCAGTATTTT. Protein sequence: CASSLVASEGTDTQYF. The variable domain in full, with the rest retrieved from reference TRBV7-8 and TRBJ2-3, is GAGVSQSPRYKVAKRGQDVALRCDPISGHVSLFWYQQALGQGPEFLTYFQNEAQLDKSGLPSDRFFAERPEGSVSTLKIQRTQQEDSAVYLCASSLVASEGTDTQYFGPGTRLTVL.

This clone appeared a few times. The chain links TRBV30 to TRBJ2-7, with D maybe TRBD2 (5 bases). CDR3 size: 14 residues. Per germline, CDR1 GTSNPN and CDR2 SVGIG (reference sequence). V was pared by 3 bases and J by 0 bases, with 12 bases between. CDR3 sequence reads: CAWRYHRDSYEQYF. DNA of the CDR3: TGTGCCTGGAGATATCACCGGGACTCCTACGAGCAGTACTTC.

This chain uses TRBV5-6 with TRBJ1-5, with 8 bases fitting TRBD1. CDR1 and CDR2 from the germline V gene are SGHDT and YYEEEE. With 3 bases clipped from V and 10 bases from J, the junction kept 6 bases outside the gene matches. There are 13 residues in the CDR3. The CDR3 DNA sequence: TGTGCCAGCAGCTCGGACAGGGACGAACCCCAGCATTTT. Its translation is CASSSDRDEPQHF.

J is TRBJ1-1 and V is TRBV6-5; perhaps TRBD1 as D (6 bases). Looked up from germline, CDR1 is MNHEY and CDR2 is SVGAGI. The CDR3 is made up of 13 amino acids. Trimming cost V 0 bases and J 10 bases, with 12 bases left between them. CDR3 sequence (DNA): TGTGCCAGCAGTTACTCGAGGGGGTGGGTAGCTTTCTTT. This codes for CASSYSRGWVAFF.

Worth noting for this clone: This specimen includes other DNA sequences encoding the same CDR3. CDR3 region: CASSPRGGETQYF. CDR3 nucleotide sequence: TGTGCCAGCAGCCCGAGGGGTGGGGAGACCCAGTACTTC. The chain uses TRBV6-6 and TRBJ2-5; either TRBD1 or TRBD2 may supply D (5 bases each). Germline V gives CDR1 MNHNY, CDR2 SVGAGI (reference sequence). The ends were cut back, 6 bases at V and 5 bases at J, with 13 bases in the middle. The CDR3 has 13 residues.

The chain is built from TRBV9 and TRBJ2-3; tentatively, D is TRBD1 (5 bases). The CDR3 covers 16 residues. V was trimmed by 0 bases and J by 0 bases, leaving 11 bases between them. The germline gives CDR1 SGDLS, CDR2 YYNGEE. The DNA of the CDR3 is TGTGCCAGCAGCGTAGTGCAAGGGGCTAGCACAGATACGCAGTATTTT. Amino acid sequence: CASSVVQGASTDTQYF.

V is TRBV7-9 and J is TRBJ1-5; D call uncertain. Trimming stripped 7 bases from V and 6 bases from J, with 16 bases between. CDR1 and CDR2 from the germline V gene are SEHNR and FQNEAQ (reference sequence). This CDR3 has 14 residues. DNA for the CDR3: TGTGCCAGCAACAAGACCGAGGGTGGTCAGCCCCAGCATTTT. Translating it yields CASNKTEGGQPQHF.

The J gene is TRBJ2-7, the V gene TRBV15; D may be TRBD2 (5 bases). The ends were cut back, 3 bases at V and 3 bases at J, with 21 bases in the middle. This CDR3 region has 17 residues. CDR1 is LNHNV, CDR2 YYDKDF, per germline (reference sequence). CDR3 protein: CATSREAARVPNYEQYF. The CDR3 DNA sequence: TGTGCCACCAGCAGGGAGGCAGCAAGGGTTCCGAACTACGAGCAGTACTTC.

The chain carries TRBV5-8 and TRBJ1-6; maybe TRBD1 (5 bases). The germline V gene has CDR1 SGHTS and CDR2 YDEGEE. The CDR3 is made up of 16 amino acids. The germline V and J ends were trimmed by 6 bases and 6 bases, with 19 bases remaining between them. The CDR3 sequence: CASTPLEGIGNSPLHF. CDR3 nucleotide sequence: TGTGCCAGCACCCCCCTGGAGGGGATTGGTAATTCACCCCTCCACTTT. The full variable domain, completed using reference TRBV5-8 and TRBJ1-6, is EAGVTQSPTHLIKTRGQQATLRCSPISGHTSVYWYQQALGLGLQFLLWYDEGEERNRGNFPPRFSGRQFPNYSSELNVNALELEDSALYLCASTPLEGIGNSPLHFGNGTRLTVT.

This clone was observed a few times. CDR3 loop: CSVARDRNQPQHF. CDR3 nucleotide sequence: TGCAGCGTAGCCCGGGACCGAAATCAGCCCCAGCATTTT. V usage is TRBV29-1 and J usage is TRBJ1-5, with TRBD1 as a possible D gene (5 bases). This CDR3 contains 13 residues. The V end was cut by 6 bases, the J end by 4 bases, with 13 bases between. The germline CDR1 and CDR2 sequences are SQVTM and ANQGSEA.